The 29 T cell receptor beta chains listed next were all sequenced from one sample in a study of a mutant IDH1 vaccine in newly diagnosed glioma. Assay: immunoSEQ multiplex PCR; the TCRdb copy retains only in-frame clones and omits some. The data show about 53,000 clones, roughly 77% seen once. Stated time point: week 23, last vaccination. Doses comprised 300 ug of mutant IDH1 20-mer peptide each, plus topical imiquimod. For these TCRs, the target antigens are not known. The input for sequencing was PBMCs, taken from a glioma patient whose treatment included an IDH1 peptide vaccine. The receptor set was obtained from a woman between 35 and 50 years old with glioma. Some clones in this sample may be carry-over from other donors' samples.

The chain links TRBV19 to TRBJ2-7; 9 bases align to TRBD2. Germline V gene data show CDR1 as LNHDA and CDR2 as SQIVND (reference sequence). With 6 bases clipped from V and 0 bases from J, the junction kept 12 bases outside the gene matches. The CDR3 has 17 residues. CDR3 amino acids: CASSTSGAGGFSYEQYF. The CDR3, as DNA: TGTGCCAGTAGCACATCCGGAGCGGGGGGCTTCTCCTACGAGCAGTACTTC. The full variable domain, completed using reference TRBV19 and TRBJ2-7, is DGGITQSPKYLFRKEGQNVTLSCEQNLNHDAMYWYRQDPGQGLRLIYYSQIVNDFQKGDIAEGYSVSREKKESFPLTVTSAQKNPTAFYLCASSTSGAGGFSYEQYFGPGTRLTVT.

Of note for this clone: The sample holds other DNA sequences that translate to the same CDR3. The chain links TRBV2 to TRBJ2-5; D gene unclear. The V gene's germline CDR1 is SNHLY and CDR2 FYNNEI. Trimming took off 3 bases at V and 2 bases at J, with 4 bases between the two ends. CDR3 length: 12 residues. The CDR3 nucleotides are TGTGCCAGCAGTGAGGCGCAAGAGACCCAGTACTTC. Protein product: CASSEAQETQYF.

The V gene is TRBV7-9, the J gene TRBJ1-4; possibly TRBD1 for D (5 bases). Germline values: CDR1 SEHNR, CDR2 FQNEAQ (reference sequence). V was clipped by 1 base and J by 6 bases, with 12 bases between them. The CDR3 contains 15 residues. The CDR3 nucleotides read TGTGCCAGCAGCTTAGGTGACAGTCGCGATGAAAAACTGTTTTTT. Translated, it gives CASSLGDSRDEKLFF.

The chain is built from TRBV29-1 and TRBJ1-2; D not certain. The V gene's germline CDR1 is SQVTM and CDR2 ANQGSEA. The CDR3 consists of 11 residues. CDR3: CSSRENYGYTF. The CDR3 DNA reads TGCAGTAGCCGGGAGAACTATGGCTACACCTTC.

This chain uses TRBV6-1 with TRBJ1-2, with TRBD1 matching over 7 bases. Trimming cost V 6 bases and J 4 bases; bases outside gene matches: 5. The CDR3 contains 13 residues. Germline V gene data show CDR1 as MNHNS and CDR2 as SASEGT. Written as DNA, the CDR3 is TGTGCCAGCAGCATCCAGGGGGGCTATGGCTACACCTTC. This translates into CASSIQGGYGYTF.

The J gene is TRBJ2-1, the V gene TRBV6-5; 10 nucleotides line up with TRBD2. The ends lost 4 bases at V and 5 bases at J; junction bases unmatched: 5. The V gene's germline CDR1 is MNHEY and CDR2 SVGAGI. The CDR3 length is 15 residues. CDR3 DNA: TGTGCCAGCAGTTCCCTAGCGGGGGTTCACAATGAGCAGTTCTTC. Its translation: CASSSLAGVHNEQFF.

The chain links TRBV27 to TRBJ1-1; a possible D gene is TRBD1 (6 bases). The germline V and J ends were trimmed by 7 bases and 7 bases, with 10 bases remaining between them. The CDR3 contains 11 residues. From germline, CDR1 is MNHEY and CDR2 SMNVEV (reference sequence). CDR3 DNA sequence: TGTGCCAGCATCGAGGGGGATGAAGCTTTCTTT. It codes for CASIEGDEAFF.

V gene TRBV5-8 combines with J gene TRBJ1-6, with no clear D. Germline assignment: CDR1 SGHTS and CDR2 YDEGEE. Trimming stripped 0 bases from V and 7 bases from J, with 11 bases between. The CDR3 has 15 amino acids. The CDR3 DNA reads TGTGCCAGCAGCTTGGTGGCGGGGTACAATTCACCCCTCCACTTT. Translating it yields CASSLVAGYNSPLHF.

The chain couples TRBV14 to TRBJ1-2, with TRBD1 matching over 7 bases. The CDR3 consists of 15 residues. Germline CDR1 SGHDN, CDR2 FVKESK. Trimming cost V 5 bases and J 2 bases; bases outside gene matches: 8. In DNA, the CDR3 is TGTGCCAGCAGCTTCTCCGGGACAGAAAACTATGGCTACACCTTC. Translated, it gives CASSFSGTENYGYTF. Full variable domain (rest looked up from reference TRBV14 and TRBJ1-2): EAGVTQFPSHSVIEKGQTVTLRCDPISGHDNLYWYRRVMGKEIKFLLHFVKESKQDESGMPNNRFLAERTGGTYSTLKVQPAELEDSGVYFCASSFSGTENYGYTFGSGTRLTVV.

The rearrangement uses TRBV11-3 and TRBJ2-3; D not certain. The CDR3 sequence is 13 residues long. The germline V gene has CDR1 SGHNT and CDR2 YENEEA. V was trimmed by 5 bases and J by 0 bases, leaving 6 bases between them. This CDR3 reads CASSQTSTDTQYF. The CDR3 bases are TGTGCCAGCAGCCAGACTAGCACAGATACGCAGTATTTT.

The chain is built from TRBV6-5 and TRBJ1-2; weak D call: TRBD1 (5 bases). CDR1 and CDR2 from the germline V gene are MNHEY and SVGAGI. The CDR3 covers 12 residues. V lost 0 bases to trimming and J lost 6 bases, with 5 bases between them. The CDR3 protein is CASSYSGDGYTF. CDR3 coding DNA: TGTGCCAGCAGTTACTCGGGGGATGGCTACACCTTC.

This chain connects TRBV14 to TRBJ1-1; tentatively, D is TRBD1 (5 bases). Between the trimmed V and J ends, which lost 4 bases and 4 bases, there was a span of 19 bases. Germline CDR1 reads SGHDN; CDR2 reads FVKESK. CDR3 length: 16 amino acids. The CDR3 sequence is CASSRRQYSTRTEAFF. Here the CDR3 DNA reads TGTGCCAGCAGCCGCAGACAGTACAGTACCCGCACTGAAGCTTTCTTT.

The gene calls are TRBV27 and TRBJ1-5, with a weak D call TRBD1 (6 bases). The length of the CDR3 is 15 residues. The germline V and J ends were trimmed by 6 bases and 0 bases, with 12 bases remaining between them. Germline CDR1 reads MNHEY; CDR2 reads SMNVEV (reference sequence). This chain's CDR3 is CASSRTAYSNQPQHF. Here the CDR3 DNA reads TGTGCCAGCAGCCGGACAGCGTATAGCAATCAGCCCCAGCATTTT.

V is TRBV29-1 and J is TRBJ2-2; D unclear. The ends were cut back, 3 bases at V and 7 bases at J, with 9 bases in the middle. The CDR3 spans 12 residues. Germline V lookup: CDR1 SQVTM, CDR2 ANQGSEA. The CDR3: CSVDLESGELFF. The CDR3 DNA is TGCAGCGTTGACCTTGAGAGCGGGGAGCTGTTTTTT.

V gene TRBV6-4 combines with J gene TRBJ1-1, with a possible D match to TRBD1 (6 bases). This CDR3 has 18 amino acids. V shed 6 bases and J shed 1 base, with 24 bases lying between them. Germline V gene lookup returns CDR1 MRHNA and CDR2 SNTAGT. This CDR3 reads CASRLPDSLTLSNTEAFF. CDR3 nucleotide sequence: TGTGCCAGCAGACTCCCGGACAGTCTCACCCTCTCGAACACTGAAGCTTTCTTT.

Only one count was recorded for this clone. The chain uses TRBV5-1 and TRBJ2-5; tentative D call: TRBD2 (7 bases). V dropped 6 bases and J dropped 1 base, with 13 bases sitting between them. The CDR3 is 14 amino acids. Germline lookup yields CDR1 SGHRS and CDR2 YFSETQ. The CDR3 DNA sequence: TGCGCCAGCAAGTTGGGGGGGCCCCAAGAGACCCAGTACTTC. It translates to CASKLGGPQETQYF.

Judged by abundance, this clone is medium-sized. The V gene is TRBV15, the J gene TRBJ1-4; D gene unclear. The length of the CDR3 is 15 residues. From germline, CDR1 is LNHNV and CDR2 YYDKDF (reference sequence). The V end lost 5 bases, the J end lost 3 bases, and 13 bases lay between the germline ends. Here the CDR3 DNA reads TGTGCCACCAGCTCCCTGGGCAACCCTAATGAAAAACTGTTTTTT. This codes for CATSSLGNPNEKLFF.

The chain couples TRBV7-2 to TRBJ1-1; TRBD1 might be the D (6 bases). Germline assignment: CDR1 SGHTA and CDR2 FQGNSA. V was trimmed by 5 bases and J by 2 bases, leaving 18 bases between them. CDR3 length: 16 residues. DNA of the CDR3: TGTGCCAGCAGCACCTCACTCGGGACAATCAACACTGAAGCTTTCTTT. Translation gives CASSTSLGTINTEAFF.

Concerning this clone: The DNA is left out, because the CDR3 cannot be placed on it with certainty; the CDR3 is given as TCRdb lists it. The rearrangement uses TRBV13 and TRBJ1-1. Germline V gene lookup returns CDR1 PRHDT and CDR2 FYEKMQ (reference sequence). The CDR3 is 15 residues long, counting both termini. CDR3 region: CASSTSEGDHTEAFF.

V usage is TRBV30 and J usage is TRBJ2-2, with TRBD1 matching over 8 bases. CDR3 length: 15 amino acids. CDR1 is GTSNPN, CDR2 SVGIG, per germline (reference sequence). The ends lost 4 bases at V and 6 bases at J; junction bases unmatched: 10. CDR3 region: CAWTPDRVPPGELFF. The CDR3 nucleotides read TGTGCCTGGACCCCGGACAGGGTTCCTCCCGGGGAGCTGTTTTTT.

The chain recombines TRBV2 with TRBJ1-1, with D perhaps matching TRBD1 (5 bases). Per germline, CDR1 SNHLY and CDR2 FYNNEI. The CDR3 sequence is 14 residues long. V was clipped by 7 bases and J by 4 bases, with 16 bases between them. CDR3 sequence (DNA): TGTGCCAGCAAAGCGGAGGGGCAGAGCACTGAAGCTTTCTTT. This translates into CASKAEGQSTEAFF.

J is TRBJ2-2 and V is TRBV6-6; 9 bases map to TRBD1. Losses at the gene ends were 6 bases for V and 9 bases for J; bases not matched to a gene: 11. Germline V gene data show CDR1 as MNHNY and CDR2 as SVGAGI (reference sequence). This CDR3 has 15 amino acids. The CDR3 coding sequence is TGTGCCAGCAGCACCACAGGGGGCACCATCTGGGAGCTGTTTTTT. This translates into CASSTTGGTIWELFF.

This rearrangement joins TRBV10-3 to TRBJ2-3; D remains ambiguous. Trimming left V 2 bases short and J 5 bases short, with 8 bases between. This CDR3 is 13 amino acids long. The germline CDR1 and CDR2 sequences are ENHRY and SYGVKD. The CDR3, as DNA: TGTGCCATCAGTGAGATCTCGGTAGATACGCAGTATTTT. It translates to CAISEISVDTQYF.

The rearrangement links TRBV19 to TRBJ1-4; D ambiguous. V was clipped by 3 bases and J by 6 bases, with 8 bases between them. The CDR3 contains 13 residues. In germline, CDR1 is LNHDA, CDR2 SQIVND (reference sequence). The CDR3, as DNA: TGTGCCAGTAGTATCTGGGGTGATGAAAAACTGTTTTTT. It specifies CASSIWGDEKLFF.

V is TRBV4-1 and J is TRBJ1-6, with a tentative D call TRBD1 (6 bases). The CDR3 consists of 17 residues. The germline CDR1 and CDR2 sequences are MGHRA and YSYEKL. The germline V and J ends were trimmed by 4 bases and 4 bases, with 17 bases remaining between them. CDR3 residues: CASSPLYRVGYNSPLHF. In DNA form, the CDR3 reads TGCGCCAGCAGCCCGTTATACAGGGTCGGATATAATTCACCCCTCCACTTT.

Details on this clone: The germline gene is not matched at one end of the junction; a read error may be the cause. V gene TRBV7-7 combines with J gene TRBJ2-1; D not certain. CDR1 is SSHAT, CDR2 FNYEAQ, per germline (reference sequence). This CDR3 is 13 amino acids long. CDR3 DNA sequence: TGTGCTAGCAGCTTGACGTCCTACAATGAGCAGTTCTTC. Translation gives CASSLTSYNEQFF.

CDR3 amino acids: CASSPSGGTYTGELFF. The CDR3 DNA follows: TGTGCCAGCAGTCCTAGCGGGGGGACTTACACCGGGGAGCTGTTTTTT. The V gene is TRBV5-4, the J gene TRBJ2-2, with TRBD2 matching over 11 bases. V lost 5 bases, J lost 3 bases, and 6 bases stayed unmatched. The length of the CDR3 is 16 residues. Germline V gives CDR1 SGHNT, CDR2 YYREEE (reference sequence).

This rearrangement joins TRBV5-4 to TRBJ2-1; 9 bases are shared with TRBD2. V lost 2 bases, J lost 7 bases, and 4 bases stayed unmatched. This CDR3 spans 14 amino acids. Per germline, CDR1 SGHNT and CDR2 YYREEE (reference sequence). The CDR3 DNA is TGTGCCAGCAGCTTAGCGGGGGGAGGGAATGAGCAGTTCTTC. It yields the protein CASSLAGGGNEQFF.

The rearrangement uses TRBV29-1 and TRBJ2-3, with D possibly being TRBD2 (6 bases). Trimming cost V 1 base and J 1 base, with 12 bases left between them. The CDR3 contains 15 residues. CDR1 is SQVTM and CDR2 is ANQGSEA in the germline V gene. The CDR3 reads CSVEGGTFGTDTQYF. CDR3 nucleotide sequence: TGCAGCGTTGAAGGCGGGACTTTCGGCACAGATACGCAGTATTTT.